What follows are 25 T cell receptor beta chains derived from one specimen sequenced in a study of T cell repertoires in cytomegalovirus infection. TCRdb itself ran the reads through MiXCR, one entry per CDR3 protein. The data hold more than 150,000 distinct CDR3 sequences, with approximately 20% observed a single time. Sequencing input: PBMCs. The receptor source for this set is a human donor in good health (CMV status not recorded). Some clones in this sample may be carry-over from other donors' samples.

Many counts were recorded for this clonotype. This chain connects TRBV7-3 to TRBJ2-5, with D perhaps matching TRBD2 (5 bases). CDR1 is SGHTA and CDR2 is FQGTGA in the germline V gene. Trimming took 3 bases from V and 5 from J, leaving 10 bases between them. The CDR3 consists of 13 residues. The DNA of the CDR3 is TGTGCCAGCAGCTTCGGGGTTGGGGAGACCCAGTACTTC. Residues: CASSFGVGETQYF.

This clonotype has at least ten counts. The J gene is TRBJ1-5, the V gene TRBV7-2, with 7 bases matching TRBD1. Germline-derived CDR1 and CDR2 are SGHTA and FQGNSA. V lost 6 bases to trimming and J lost 4 bases; unmatched junction nucleotides: 9. The length of the CDR3 is 15 residues. CDR3 region: CASSSAGGMNQPQHF. The CDR3 coding sequence is TGTGCCAGCAGTTCTGCAGGGGGGATGAATCAGCCCCAGCATTTT.

This clonotype was picked up a small number of times. The rearrangement joins TRBV19 to TRBJ2-3; 12 positions agree with TRBD2. J gave up 6 bases and V 3 bases, and 1 base lay outside the gene matches. Germline CDR1 reads LNHDA; CDR2 reads SQIVND (reference sequence). The CDR3 extends over 14 amino acids. The CDR3 is CASSIGLAGDTQYF. In DNA, the CDR3 is TGTGCCAGTAGTATTGGACTAGCGGGGGATACGCAGTATTTT.

This clonotype was recorded a few times. The V and J genes are TRBV25-1 and TRBJ1-1; the match to TRBD1 covers 8 bases. The trim removed 5 bases at V and 1 base at J, leaving 9 bases unmatched. This CDR3 comprises 16 residues. CDR1 MGHDK and CDR2 SYGVNS come from the germline V gene. The CDR3 DNA is TGTGCCAGCAGTCCACTACAGGGGGTTCGGAACACTGAAGCTTTCTTT. Translating it yields CASSPLQGVRNTEAFF.

The chain employs TRBV3-1 and TRBJ2-7; 10 nucleotides match TRBD1. CDR1 and CDR2 (germline): LGHDT, YNNKEL (reference sequence). Trimming at V came to 4 bases and at J to 6 bases, leaving 12 bases not matched to a gene. The CDR3 totals 16 residues. CDR3 amino acids: CASSPGQGRFGGEQYF. The DNA of the CDR3 is TGTGCCAGCAGCCCGGGACAGGGGAGGTTTGGAGGCGAGCAGTACTTC.

CDR3 DNA sequence: TGTGCCAGCAGCTTTCGGACACCCGAGCGGGAGACCCAGTACTTC. Its protein is CASSFRTPERETQYF. The V call is TRBV5-6, the J call TRBJ2-5; D may match TRBD1 or TRBD2 (5 bases each). There are 15 residues in the CDR3. V was clipped by 2 bases and J by 5 bases, with 16 bases between them. CDR1 and CDR2 from the germline V gene are SGHDT and YYEEEE.

This clonotype occurred a few times. This chain joins TRBV11-2 and TRBJ1-1; the D is unclear. This CDR3 region has 14 residues. CDR1 SGHAT and CDR2 FQNNGV come from the germline V gene. With 5 bases removed from V and 5 bases from J, the gap between germline ends came to 15 bases. This CDR3 is CASSPRGRRTEAFF. The CDR3 coding sequence is TGTGCCAGCAGCCCCAGAGGTCGGCGTACTGAAGCTTTCTTT.

The genes are TRBV28 and TRBJ1-1; D is undetermined. The V and J ends lost 5 bases and 1 base respectively, with 5 bases between them. The CDR3 length is 12 residues. Looked up from germline, CDR1 is MDHEN and CDR2 is SYDVKM. The DNA of the CDR3 is TGTGCCAGCAGTCTATCGAACACTGAAGCTTTCTTT. This codes for CASSLSNTEAFF.

This clonotype appeared a few times. The junction does not match germline at one end; this may be a read error. The chain joins TRBV7-9 to TRBJ1-2, with 8 bases fitting TRBD1. The CDR3 is 13 residues long. Per the germline V gene, CDR1 is SEHNR and CDR2 is FQNEAQ (reference sequence). DNA of the CDR3: TGTGCCAGCAGCTTAGAACCCGGGACAGGCAACCTCTTC. It is translated as CASSLEPGTGNLF.

This clonotype turned up a few times. V gene TRBV10-1 combines with J gene TRBJ1-2; D remains ambiguous. CDR1 is WNHNN, CDR2 SYGVQD, per germline (reference sequence). Trimming pared 3 bases from V and 4 bases from J, leaving 9 bases between. The CDR3 totals 13 residues. The CDR3 nucleotides are TGCGCCAGCAGTGAAGGAGGGAGCTATGGCTACACCTTC. This codes for CASSEGGSYGYTF.

This clonotype has a handful of counts. V gene TRBV25-1 combines with J gene TRBJ2-7; 8 nucleotides line up with TRBD1. The ends lost 3 bases at V and 5 bases at J; junction bases unmatched: 6. Looked up from germline, CDR1 is MGHDK and CDR2 is SYGVNS. The CDR3 sequence is 14 residues long. DNA for the CDR3: TGTGCCAGCAGTGAGACAGGGGTTTCCCACGAGCAGTACTTC. This gives the protein CASSETGVSHEQYF.

There are many counts of this clonotype. The V call is TRBV7-2, the J call TRBJ1-1; D unclear. The germline gives CDR1 SGHTA, CDR2 FQGNSA. V gave up 3 bases and J gave up 0 bases, with 17 bases separating them. The CDR3 contains 17 residues. The CDR3 DNA follows: TGTGCCAGCAGCTTGGGGTCAGGAGAATCCATGAACACTGAAGCTTTCTTT. It translates to CASSLGSGESMNTEAFF.

This clonotype was recorded at least ten times. J is TRBJ2-1 and V is TRBV7-8; TRBD2 is a possible D gene (5 bases). The CDR3 loop spans 15 amino acids. Trimming removed 6 bases from V and 0 bases from J, with 12 bases in between. CDR1 is SGHVS and CDR2 is FQNEAQ in the germline V gene. CDR3 loop: CASRPEGFSYNEQFF. In DNA, the CDR3 is TGTGCCAGCAGACCCGAGGGTTTCTCCTACAATGAGCAGTTCTTC.

DNA of the CDR3: TGTGCCAGCTCCCAGGGACACAGGGGGACTGAAGCTTTCTTT. It yields the protein CASSQGHRGTEAFF. V usage is TRBV6-5 and J usage is TRBJ1-1; 8 nucleotides agree with TRBD1. This CDR3 region has 14 residues. From germline, CDR1 is MNHEY and CDR2 SVGAGI. J lost 5 bases, V lost 8 bases, and 10 bases had no gene match.

This clonotype was picked up many times. The CDR3 coding sequence is TGCAGTGCTAGAGATAACCGGGAGCAGTACTTC. This codes for CSARDNREQYF. V usage is TRBV20-1 and J usage is TRBJ2-7; unclear D gene. This CDR3 is built from 11 residues. The V end lost 0 bases, the J end lost 7 bases, and 7 bases lay between the germline ends. CDR1 is DFQATT and CDR2 is SNEGSKA in the germline V gene (reference sequence).

A single count supports this clonotype. The chain joins TRBV29-1 to TRBJ2-5, with D possibly matching TRBD2 (7 bases). The V gene lost 5 bases and the J gene lost 5 bases, with 15 bases spanning the gap. The CDR3 length is 13 residues. Per germline, CDR1 SQVTM and CDR2 ANQGSEA. The CDR3 region has the DNA TGCAGCGTTACAGGGAAGGGGGGGGAGACCCAGTACTTC. Translated: CSVTGKGGETQYF.

With respect to this clonotype: This clone may be a read error of a much larger clone one base away. V usage is TRBV7-8 and J usage is TRBJ1-1, with 7 bases aligning to TRBD1. V lost 5 bases, J lost 3 bases, and 9 bases stayed unmatched. There are 15 residues in the CDR3. Germline CDR1 and CDR2: SGHVS and FQNEAQ. CDR3 DNA sequence: TGTGCCAGCAGCCTATTACAGGGGATATACACTGAAGCTTTCTTT. It encodes CASSLLQGIYTEAFF.

This clonotype was seen repeatedly, ten times or more. CDR3 sequence (DNA): TGTGCCAGCAGCTTATTCGCGACAGGGACCACTGAAGCTTTCTTT. Translated, it gives CASSLFATGTTEAFF. The chain carries TRBV7-2 and TRBJ1-1; 7 bases map to TRBD1. V dropped 2 bases and J dropped 4; count of bases not matched to a gene: 7. The CDR3 runs 15 residues. The germline V gene has CDR1 SGHTA and CDR2 FQGNSA.

The table lists this clonotype with many counts. The V gene is TRBV7-6, the J gene TRBJ1-2; no clear D. The length of the CDR3 is 15 residues. Trimming pared 1 base from V and 4 bases from J, leaving 13 bases between. CDR1 and CDR2 from the germline V gene are SGHVS and FNYEAQ. In DNA, the CDR3 is TGTGCCAGCAGCTTAGATTTGGACGGCTCCTATGGCTACACCTTC. It codes for CASSLDLDGSYGYTF.

This clonotype was counted only a few times. The genes are TRBV14 and TRBJ1-1, with D hard to call. This CDR3 contains 13 residues. Germline V gives CDR1 SGHDN, CDR2 FVKESK. The V end lost 4 bases, the J end lost 4 bases, and 10 bases lay between the germline ends. CDR3 region: CASSPHRSTEAFF. CDR3 nucleotides: TGTGCCAGCAGCCCCCACCGAAGCACTGAAGCTTTCTTT.

The sample holds many counts of this clonotype. J is TRBJ2-3 and V is TRBV7-2; D is perhaps TRBD1 (5 bases). The CDR3 length is 15 residues. The ends were cut back, 1 base at V and 6 bases at J, with 14 bases in the middle. The germline V gene encodes CDR1 SGHTA and CDR2 FQGNSA. DNA for the CDR3: TGTGCCAGCAGCTTAGAGGGGATGTTTGGGGATACGCAGTATTTT. This translates into CASSLEGMFGDTQYF.

The V call is TRBV11-2, the J call TRBJ2-1, with 7 bases matching TRBD1. V was clipped by 4 bases and J by 11 bases; unmatched bases: 11. The germline gives CDR1 SGHAT, CDR2 FQNNGV. CDR3 length equals 14 residues. In nucleotides, the CDR3 is TGTGCCAGCAGCTCCAGGACAGGCCAGGACAAGCAGTTCTTC. Protein sequence: CASSSRTGQDKQFF.

V usage is TRBV28 and J usage is TRBJ2-1, with D possibly TRBD1 on 6 matching bases. The CDR3 spans 16 residues. V lost 2 bases, J lost 5 bases, and 16 bases lay in between. Germline CDR1 and CDR2: MDHEN and SYDVKM. CDR3 nucleotide sequence: TGTGCCAGCAGTTTAGGCGGCCAGGGGAAACACAATGAGCAGTTCTTC. Its protein is CASSLGGQGKHNEQFF. Variable domain in full (rest from reference TRBV28 and TRBJ2-1): DVKVTQSSRYLVKRTGEKVFLECVQDMDHENMFWYRQDPGLGLRLIYFSYDVKMKEKGDIPEGYSVSREKKERFSLILESASTNQTSMYLCASSLGGQGKHNEQFFGPGTRLTVL.

This clonotype was seen many times. The chain joins TRBV7-2 to TRBJ2-7; D gene uncertain. This CDR3 spans 13 amino acids. V lost 1 base to trimming and J lost 2 bases, with 6 bases between them. The germline CDR1 and CDR2 sequences are SGHTA and FQGNSA. The CDR3 region is CASSLDYTYEQYF. Here the CDR3 DNA reads TGTGCCAGCAGCTTAGACTACACCTACGAGCAGTACTTC.

The chain joins TRBV5-1 to TRBJ2-1; D perhaps matches TRBD2 (6 bases). The ends were cut back, 3 bases at V and 7 bases at J, with 17 bases in the middle. The CDR3 has 15 residues. The V gene's germline CDR1 is SGHRS and CDR2 YFSETQ. CDR3: CASSSGTQLGNEQFF. The CDR3 DNA is TGCGCCAGCAGCTCCGGGACTCAATTGGGGAATGAGCAGTTCTTC.